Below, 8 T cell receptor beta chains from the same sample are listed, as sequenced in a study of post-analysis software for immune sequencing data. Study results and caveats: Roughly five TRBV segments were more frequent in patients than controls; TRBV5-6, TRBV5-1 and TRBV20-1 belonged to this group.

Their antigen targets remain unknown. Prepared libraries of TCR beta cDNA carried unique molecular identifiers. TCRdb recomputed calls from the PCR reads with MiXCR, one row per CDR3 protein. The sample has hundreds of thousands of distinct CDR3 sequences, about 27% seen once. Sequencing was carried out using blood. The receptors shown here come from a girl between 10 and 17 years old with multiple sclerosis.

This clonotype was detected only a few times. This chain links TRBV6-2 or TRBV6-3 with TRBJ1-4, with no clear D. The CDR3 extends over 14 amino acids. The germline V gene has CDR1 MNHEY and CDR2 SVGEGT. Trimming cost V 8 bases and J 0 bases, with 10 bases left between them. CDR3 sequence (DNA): TGTGCCAGCCACACTAGCGCAACTAATGAAAAACTGTTTTTT. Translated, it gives CASHTSATNEKLFF.

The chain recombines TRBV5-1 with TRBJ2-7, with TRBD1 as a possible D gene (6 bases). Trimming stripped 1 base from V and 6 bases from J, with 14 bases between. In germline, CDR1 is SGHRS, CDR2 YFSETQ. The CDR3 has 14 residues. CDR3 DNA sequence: TGCGCCAGCAGCTTGAACACAGGGCAGCGCGAGCAGTACTTC. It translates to CASSLNTGQREQYF. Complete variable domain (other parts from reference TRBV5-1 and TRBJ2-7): KAGVTQTPRYLIKTRGQQVTLSCSPISGHRSVSWYQQTPGQGLQFLFEYFSETQRNKGNFPGRFSGRQFSNSRSEMNVSTLELGDSALYLCASSLNTGQREQYFGPGTRLTVT.

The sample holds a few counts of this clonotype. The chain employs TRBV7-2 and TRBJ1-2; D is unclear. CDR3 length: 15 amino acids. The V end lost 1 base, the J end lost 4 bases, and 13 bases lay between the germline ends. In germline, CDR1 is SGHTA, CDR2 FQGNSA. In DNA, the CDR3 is TGTGCCAGCAGCTTAGAGACAACTTCTTCCTATGGCTACACCTTC. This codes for CASSLETTSSYGYTF.

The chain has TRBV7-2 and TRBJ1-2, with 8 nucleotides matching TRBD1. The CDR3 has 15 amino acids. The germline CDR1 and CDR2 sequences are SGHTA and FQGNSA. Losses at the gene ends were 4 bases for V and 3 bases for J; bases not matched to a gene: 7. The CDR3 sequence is CASSSPTTGDYGYTF. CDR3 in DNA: TGTGCCAGCAGCTCCCCCACGACAGGGGACTATGGCTACACCTTC.

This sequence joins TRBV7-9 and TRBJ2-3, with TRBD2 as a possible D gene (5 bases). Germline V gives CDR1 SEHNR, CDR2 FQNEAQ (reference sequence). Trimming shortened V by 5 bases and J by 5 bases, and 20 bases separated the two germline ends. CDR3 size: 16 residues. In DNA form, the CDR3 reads TGTGCCAGCAGCGGGAGTCGGGCTGCCCTTGAAGATACGCAGTATTTT. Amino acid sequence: CASSGSRAALEDTQYF.

The CDR3 sequence: CASSATGGPFIQETQYF. CDR3 nucleotides: TGTGCCAGCAGCGCTACAGGGGGCCCTTTTATCCAAGAGACCCAGTACTTC. The chain combines TRBV28 with TRBJ2-5; 9 nucleotides align to TRBD1. The CDR3 sequence is 17 residues long. CDR1 is MDHEN, CDR2 SYDVKM, per germline. Losses at the gene ends were 6 bases for V and 1 base for J; bases not matched to a gene: 12.

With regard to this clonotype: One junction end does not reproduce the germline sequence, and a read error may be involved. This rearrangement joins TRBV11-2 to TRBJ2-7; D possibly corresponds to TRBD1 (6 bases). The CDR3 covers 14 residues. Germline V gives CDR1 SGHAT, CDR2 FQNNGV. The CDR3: CASSVYRVGYGQYF. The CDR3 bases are TGTGCCAGCAGCGTTTACAGGGTAGGGTACGGGCAGTACTTC.

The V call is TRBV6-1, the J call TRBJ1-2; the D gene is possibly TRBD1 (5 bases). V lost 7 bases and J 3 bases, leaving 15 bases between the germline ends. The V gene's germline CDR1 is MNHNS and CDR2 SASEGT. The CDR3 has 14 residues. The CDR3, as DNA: TGTGCCAGCACCATCGGCCCGGGGGACTATGGCTACACCTTC. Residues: CASTIGPGDYGYTF.